This T cell receptor beta chain came from a study of T cell responses to AZD1222 COVID-19 vaccine. Study outcomes and limitations: After two AZD1222 doses, spike-specific TCR breadth and depth rose versus day 0. The donor cohort was predominantly white British with a female majority, and clonal diversity may have been underestimated.

CDR3 size: 13 residues. The germline gives CDR1 SQVTM, CDR2 ANQGSEA. Between the trimmed V and J ends, which lost 4 bases and 4 bases, there was a span of 13 bases. The table came from immunoSEQ multiplex PCR; TCRdb's copy has only in-frame clones and leaves some out. This table holds tens of thousands of clones, about 88% found once. With respect to this clone: The antigen is unknown.

The rearrangement uses TRBV29-1 and TRBJ1-2; weak D call: TRBD1 (5 bases). The source of this sequence is an adult in good health. The sequencing used peripheral blood, collected on day 0 of AZD1222 vaccination. Here the CDR3 reads CSVGQTAGYGYTF. Here the CDR3 DNA reads TGCAGCGTTGGACAGACTGCCGGCTATGGCTACACCTTC.